The clone carrying this T cell receptor (beta chain) was recorded once. Its antigen is currently unknown. The data were obtained in a study of CD8 T cells in Susac syndrome. Study-wide points: As the study acknowledged, the number of individuals who were part of its TCR sequencing and HLA analysis was relatively small.

Patients with stable or active relapsing-remitting disease, all of them treatment-naive, made up the multiple sclerosis controls. Bulk CD8+ and CD4+ cells came from magnetic negative isolation; CD8+ TEMRA by FACS. The CDR3 has 13 residues. Germline lookup yields CDR1 SQVTM and CDR2 ANQGSEA. The J segment lost 7 bases and the V segment lost 7 bases, leaving 11 bases of the junction unmatched. RNA, at about 0.45 to 1 ug, was reverse transcribed with random hexamers. The amplification used immunoSEQ multiplex PCR on TCR beta CDR3; it spanned 54 Vbeta and 13 Jbeta. TCRdb itself ran the immunoSEQ multiplex PCR reads through MiXCR, one entry per CDR3 protein. Among approximately 180,000 distinct CDR3 sequences listed, around 95% were seen once.

This receptor was identified in a human donor with multiple sclerosis. The chain employs TRBV29-1 and TRBJ2-3, with TRBD1 identical over 7 bases. Sequencing used CD4+ T cells from PBMCs. The CDR3 region has the DNA TGCAGCGCAGTGACAGGGTCCGTAAATACGCAGTATTTT. Translated: CSAVTGSVNTQYF.